A single sample is the source of the 2 T cell receptor beta chains below, sequenced in a study of neurological immune-mediated disorders. MiXCR was run by TCRdb on the 5' RACE reads, yielding one entry per CDR3 protein. The profile shows approximately 65,000 distinct CDR3 sequences, around 4% of them singletons. The sample comprised PBMCs. The receptors derive from a man aged 45-65 years with multiple sclerosis.

This clonotype was counted many times. This CDR3 reads CASSDDLGLNTEAFF. CDR3 bases: TGTGCCAGCAGTGATGACCTCGGATTGAACACTGAAGCTTTCTTT. The V gene is TRBV2, the J gene TRBJ1-1; D ambiguous. V lost 3 bases to trimming and J lost 0 bases, with 11 bases between them. The CDR3 extends over 15 amino acids. Germline V gene data show CDR1 as SNHLY and CDR2 as FYNNEI. The full variable domain, completed using reference TRBV2 and TRBJ1-1, is EPEVTQTPSHQVTQMGQEVILRCVPISNHLYFYWYRQILGQKVEFLVSFYNNEISEKSEIFDDQFSVERPDGSNFTLKIRSTKLEDSAMYFCASSDDLGLNTEAFFGQGTRLTVV.

This clonotype has a count of ten or more. CDR3 sequence: CASRRKTSGGVTDTQYF. The CDR3 nucleotides are TGTGCCAGCAGAAGGAAAACTAGCGGGGGGGTTACAGATACGCAGTATTTT. V usage is TRBV6-6 and J usage is TRBJ2-3, with 13 bases matching TRBD2. The CDR3 totals 17 residues. V was pared by 6 bases and J by 3 bases, with 9 bases of the junction left unmatched. Germline lookup yields CDR1 MNHNY and CDR2 SVGAGI (reference sequence).